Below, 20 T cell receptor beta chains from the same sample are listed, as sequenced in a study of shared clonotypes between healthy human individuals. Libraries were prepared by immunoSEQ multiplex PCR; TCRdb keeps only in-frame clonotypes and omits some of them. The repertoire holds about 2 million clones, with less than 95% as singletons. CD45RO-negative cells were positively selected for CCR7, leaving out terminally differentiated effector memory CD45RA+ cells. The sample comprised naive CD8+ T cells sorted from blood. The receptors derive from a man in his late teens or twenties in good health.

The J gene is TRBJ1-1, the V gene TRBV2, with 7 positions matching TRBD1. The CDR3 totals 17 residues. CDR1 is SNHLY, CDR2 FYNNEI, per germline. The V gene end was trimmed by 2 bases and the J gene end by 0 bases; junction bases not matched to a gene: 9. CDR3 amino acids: CASSEYLGTVMNTEAFF. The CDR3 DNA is TGTGCCAGCAGTGAATATCTAGGGACAGTAATGAACACTGAAGCTTTCTTT.

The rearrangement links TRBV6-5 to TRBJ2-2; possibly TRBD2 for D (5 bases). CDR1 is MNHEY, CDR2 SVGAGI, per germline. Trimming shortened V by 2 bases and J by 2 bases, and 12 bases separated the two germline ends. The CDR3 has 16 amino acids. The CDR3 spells CASSYGLGLNTGELFF. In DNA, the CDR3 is TGTGCCAGCAGTTACGGACTCGGGCTCAACACCGGGGAGCTGTTTTTT.

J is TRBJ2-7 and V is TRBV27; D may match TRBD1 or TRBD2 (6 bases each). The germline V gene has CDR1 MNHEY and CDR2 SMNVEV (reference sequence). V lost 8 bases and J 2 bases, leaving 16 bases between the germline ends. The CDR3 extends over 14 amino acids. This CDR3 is CASRGQTPPYEQYF. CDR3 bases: TGTGCCAGCCGGGGGCAGACCCCCCCCTACGAGCAGTACTTC.

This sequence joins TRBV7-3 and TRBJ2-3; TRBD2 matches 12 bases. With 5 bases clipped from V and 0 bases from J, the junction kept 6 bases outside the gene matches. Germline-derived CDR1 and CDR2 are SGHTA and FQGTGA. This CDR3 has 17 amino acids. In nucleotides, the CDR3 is TGTGCCAGCAGCCCACCGACTAGCGGGGGAAGCACAGATACGCAGTATTTT. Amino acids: CASSPPTSGGSTDTQYF.

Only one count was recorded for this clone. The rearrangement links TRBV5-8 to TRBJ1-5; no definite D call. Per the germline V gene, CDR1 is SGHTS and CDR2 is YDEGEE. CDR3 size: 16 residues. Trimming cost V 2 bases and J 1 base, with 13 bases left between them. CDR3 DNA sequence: TGTGCCAGCAGCTTTTGGTCGGGAGAGAGCAATCAGCCCCAGCATTTT. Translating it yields CASSFWSGESNQPQHF. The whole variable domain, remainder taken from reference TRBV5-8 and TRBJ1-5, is EAGVTQSPTHLIKTRGQQATLRCSPISGHTSVYWYQQALGLGLQFLLWYDEGEERNRGNFPPRFSGRQFPNYSSELNVNALELEDSALYLCASSFWSGESNQPQHFGDGTRLSIL.

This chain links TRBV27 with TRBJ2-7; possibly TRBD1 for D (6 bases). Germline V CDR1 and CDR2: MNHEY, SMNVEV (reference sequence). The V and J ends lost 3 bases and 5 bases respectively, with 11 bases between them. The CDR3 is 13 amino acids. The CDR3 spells CASSFTQGHEQYF. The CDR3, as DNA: TGTGCCAGCAGTTTTACACAGGGCCACGAGCAGTACTTC.

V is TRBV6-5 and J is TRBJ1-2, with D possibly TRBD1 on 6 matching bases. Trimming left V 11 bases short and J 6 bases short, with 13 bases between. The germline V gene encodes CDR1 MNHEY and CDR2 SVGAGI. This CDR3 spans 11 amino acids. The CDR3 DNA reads TGTGCCTGCTCTGGGGGCGATGGCTACACCTTC. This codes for CACSGGDGYTF.

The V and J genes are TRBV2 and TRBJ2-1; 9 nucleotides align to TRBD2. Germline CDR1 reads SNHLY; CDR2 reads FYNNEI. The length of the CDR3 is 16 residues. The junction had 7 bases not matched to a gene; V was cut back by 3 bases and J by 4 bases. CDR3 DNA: TGTGCCAGCAGTGATACTAGACTAGCGGATTACAATGAGCAGTTCTTC. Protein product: CASSDTRLADYNEQFF.

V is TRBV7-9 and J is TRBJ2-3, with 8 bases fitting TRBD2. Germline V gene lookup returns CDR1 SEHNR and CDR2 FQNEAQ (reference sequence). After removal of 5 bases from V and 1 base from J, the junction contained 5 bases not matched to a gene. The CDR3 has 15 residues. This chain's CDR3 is CASSLSGTGTDTQYF. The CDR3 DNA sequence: TGTGCCAGCAGCCTTAGCGGGACCGGCACAGATACGCAGTATTTT.

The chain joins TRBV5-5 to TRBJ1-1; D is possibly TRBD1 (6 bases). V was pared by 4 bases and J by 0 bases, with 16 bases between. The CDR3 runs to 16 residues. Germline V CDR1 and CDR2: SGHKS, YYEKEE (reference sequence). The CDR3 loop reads CASSPGENRLNTEAFF. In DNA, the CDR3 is TGTGCCAGCAGCCCAGGGGAAAACAGGTTGAACACTGAAGCTTTCTTT.

The CDR3 DNA follows: TGTGCCAGCAGGGACTTTGGGGCCCCCAATGAGCAGTTCTTC. Translation gives CASRDFGAPNEQFF. The chain combines TRBV7-2 with TRBJ2-1; D may match TRBD1 or TRBD2 (5 bases each). Trimming removed 6 bases from V and 6 bases from J, with 15 bases in between. Per the germline V gene, CDR1 is SGHTA and CDR2 is FQGNSA. The CDR3 runs to 14 residues. The full variable domain, rest sourced from reference TRBV7-2 and TRBJ2-1, is GAGVSQSPSNKVTEKGKDVELRCDPISGHTALYWYRQSLGQGLEFLIYFQGNSAPDKSGLPSDRFSAERTGGSVSTLTIQRTQQEDSAVYLCASRDFGAPNEQFFGPGTRLTVL.

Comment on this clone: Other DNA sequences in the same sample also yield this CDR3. Written as DNA, the CDR3 is TGTGCCAGCAGCTTTGGCGGGAGCTACGAGCAGTACTTC. This codes for CASSFGGSYEQYF. The rearrangement joins TRBV11-2 to TRBJ2-7; 7 nucleotides line up with TRBD2. Per the germline V gene, CDR1 is SGHAT and CDR2 is FQNNGV. Trimming at V came to 3 bases and at J to 3 bases, leaving 2 bases not matched to a gene. The CDR3 spans 13 residues.

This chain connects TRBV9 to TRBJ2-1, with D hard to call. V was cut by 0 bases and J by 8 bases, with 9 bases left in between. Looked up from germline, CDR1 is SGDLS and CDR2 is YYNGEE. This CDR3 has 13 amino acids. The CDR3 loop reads CASSVASNYEQFF. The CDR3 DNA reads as TGTGCCAGCAGCGTAGCTTCGAATTATGAGCAGTTCTTC.

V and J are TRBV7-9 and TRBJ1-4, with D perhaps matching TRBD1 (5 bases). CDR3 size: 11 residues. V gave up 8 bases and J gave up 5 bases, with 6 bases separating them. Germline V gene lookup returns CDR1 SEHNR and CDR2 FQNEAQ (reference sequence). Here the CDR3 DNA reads TGTGCCAGCGGACAAAATGAAAAACTGTTTTTT. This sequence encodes CASGQNEKLFF.

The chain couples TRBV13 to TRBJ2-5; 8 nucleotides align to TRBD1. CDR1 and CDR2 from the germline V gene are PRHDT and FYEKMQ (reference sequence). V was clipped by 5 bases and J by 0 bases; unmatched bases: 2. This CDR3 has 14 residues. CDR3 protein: CASSQGADQETQYF. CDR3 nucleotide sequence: TGTGCCAGCAGCCAGGGGGCGGACCAAGAGACCCAGTACTTC. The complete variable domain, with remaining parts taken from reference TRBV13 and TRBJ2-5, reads AAGVIQSPRHLIKEKRETATLKCYPIPRHDTVYWYQQGPGQDPQFLISFYEKMQSDKGSIPDRFSAQQFSDYHSELNMSSLELGDSALYFCASSQGADQETQYFGPGTRLLVL.

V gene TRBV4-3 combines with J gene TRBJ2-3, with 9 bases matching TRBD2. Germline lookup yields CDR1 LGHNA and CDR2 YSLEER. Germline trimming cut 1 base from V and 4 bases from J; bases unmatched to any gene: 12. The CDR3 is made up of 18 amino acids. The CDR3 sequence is CASSQGWLAGTGPDTQYF. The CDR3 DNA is TGCGCCAGCAGCCAAGGTTGGCTAGCGGGAACCGGGCCAGATACGCAGTATTTT.

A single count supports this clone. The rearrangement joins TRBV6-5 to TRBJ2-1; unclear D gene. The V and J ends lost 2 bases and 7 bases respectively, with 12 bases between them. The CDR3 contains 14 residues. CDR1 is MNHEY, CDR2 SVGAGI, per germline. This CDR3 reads CASSYGGPLNEQFF. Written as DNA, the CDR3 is TGTGCCAGCAGTTACGGCGGACCGCTGAATGAGCAGTTCTTC.

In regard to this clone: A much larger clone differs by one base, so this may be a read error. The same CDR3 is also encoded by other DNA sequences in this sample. The CDR3 nucleotides read TGTGCCAGCAGTGAGGGACAGCCCTACGAGCAGTACTTC. Translating gives CASSEGQPYEQYF. The chain links TRBV6-1 to TRBJ2-7, with 7 bases lining up with TRBD1. V trimming: 3 bases; J trimming: 2 bases; junction bases outside the gene matches: 1. The CDR3 length is 13 residues. Germline V lookup: CDR1 MNHNS, CDR2 SASEGT.

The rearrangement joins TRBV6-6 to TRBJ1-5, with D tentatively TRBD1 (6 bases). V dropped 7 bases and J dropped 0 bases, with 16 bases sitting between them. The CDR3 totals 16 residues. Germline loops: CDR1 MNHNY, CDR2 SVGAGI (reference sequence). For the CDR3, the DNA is TGTGCCAGCAACCCCTTAGGGGGGTATAGCAATCAGCCCCAGCATTTT. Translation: CASNPLGGYSNQPQHF.

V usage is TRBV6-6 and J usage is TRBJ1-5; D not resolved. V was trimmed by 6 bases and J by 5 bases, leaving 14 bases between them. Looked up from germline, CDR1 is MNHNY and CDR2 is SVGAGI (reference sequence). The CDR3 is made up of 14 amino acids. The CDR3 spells CASRVGRADQPQHF. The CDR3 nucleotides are TGTGCCAGCAGGGTCGGACGAGCTGATCAGCCCCAGCATTTT.